A single sample is the source of the 21 T cell receptor beta chains below, sequenced in a study of response to subunit inactivated influenza vaccine. TCRdb re-called the RT-PCR reads through MiXCR, storing one row per CDR3 protein. Here the sample spans about 520,000 distinct CDR3 sequences, about 25% being singletons. The sample consisted of CD4+ T cells sorted from PBMCs, taken around 5 days after vaccination. The source is a man aged 50 to 60 who received an inactivated influenza vaccine.

This clonotype was observed a handful of times. The gene calls are TRBV7-6 and TRBJ2-2; the D gene is possibly TRBD1 (5 bases). The CDR3 runs to 15 residues. With 6 bases removed from V and 6 bases from J, the gap between germline ends came to 17 bases. Per the germline V gene, CDR1 is SGHVS and CDR2 is FNYEAQ. The CDR3 sequence is CASRVRVGSAGELFF. CDR3 bases: TGTGCCAGCAGGGTCAGGGTCGGTTCAGCCGGGGAGCTGTTTTTT.

CDR3 sequence (DNA): TGTGCCAGCAGGGGGCGGGTTAGCAATCAGCCCCAGCATTTT. It yields the protein CASRGRVSNQPQHF. The J gene is TRBJ1-5, the V gene TRBV27; maybe TRBD1 (5 bases). The CDR3 runs to 14 residues. Trimming stripped 6 bases from V and 0 bases from J, with 9 bases between. The germline V gene has CDR1 MNHEY and CDR2 SMNVEV (reference sequence).

The gene calls are TRBV7-9 and TRBJ2-5; D may be TRBD1 or TRBD2 (6 bases each). The V and J ends lost 3 bases and 1 base respectively, with 9 bases between them. Germline CDR1 and CDR2: SEHNR and FQNEAQ (reference sequence). The CDR3 has 14 residues. CDR3 protein: CASSFRGVQETQYF. The DNA of the CDR3 is TGTGCCAGCAGCTTTAGGGGGGTCCAAGAGACCCAGTACTTC.

The gene calls are TRBV25-1 and TRBJ2-1; TRBD1 might be the D (6 bases). This CDR3 region has 14 residues. Germline CDR1 is MGHDK and CDR2 is SYGVNS. V was shortened by 0 bases and J by 15 bases, with 18 bases between the two germline ends. The CDR3 reads CASSEYIQGRGRFF. The DNA of the CDR3 is TGTGCCAGCAGTGAATATATCCAGGGGCGCGGGCGGTTCTTC.

The CDR3 sequence: CASSLGPLNSPLHF. The DNA of the CDR3 is TGTGCCAGCAGCTTAGGGCCGCTGAATTCACCCCTCCACTTT. This chain uses TRBV11-2 with TRBJ1-6; D unresolved. V was pared by 1 base and J by 7 bases, with 8 bases between. This CDR3 comprises 14 residues. Germline CDR1 and CDR2: SGHAT and FQNNGV.

J is TRBJ1-3 and V is TRBV12-3 or TRBV12-4, with a weak D call TRBD1 (5 bases). This CDR3 region has 15 residues. The germline V and J ends were trimmed by 3 bases and 5 bases, with 14 bases remaining between them. CDR3 sequence reads: CASSLALGGRNTIYF. In nucleotides, the CDR3 is TGTGCCAGCAGTTTGGCCCTCGGGGGGAGAAACACCATATATTTT.

The J gene is TRBJ2-1, the V gene TRBV29-1; D perhaps matches TRBD2 (6 bases). V gave up 3 bases and J gave up 3 bases, with 18 bases separating them. This CDR3 region has 16 residues. The germline V gene encodes CDR1 SQVTM and CDR2 ANQGSEA. The CDR3 is CSVDRVAGSIYNEQFF. CDR3 DNA sequence: TGCAGCGTTGACCGAGTCGCGGGATCAATCTACAATGAGCAGTTCTTC.

V is TRBV12-3 or TRBV12-4 and J is TRBJ2-5, with TRBD2 matching over 10 bases. This CDR3 contains 13 residues. With 10 bases clipped from V and 0 bases from J, the junction kept 2 bases outside the gene matches. For the CDR3, the DNA is TGTGCCATAACTAGCGGGAACCAAGAGACCCAGTACTTC. Translating gives CAITSGNQETQYF.

The table lists this clonotype with a few counts. V is TRBV7-2 and J is TRBJ2-2; 8 bases align to TRBD1. The germline V gene encodes CDR1 SGHTA and CDR2 FQGNSA. This CDR3 is 15 amino acids long. V shed 5 bases and J 6 bases; nucleotides not matched to a gene: 8. CDR3 in amino acids: CASSRGQGVAGELFF. CDR3 DNA sequence: TGTGCCAGCAGCCGCGGACAGGGCGTTGCCGGGGAGCTGTTTTTT.

The V call is TRBV5-1, the J call TRBJ1-2; no definite D call. CDR1 is SGHRS and CDR2 is YFSETQ in the germline V gene. V lost 0 bases and J 2 bases, leaving 8 bases between the germline ends. This CDR3 contains 14 residues. The CDR3: CASSLEQENYGYTF. The CDR3 coding sequence is TGCGCCAGCAGCTTGGAGCAGGAAAACTATGGCTACACCTTC.

The table lists this clonotype with a few counts. The rearrangement uses TRBV7-2 and TRBJ2-7; maybe TRBD1 (6 bases). Looked up from germline, CDR1 is SGHTA and CDR2 is FQGNSA. V shed 5 bases and J shed 6 bases, with 11 bases lying between them. This CDR3 is built from 12 residues. CDR3 coding DNA: TGTGCCAGCAGCACTACAGGGATCGAGCAGTACTTC. Encoded protein: CASSTTGIEQYF.

V usage is TRBV9 and J usage is TRBJ1-2; D unclear. The CDR3 consists of 13 residues. The germline gives CDR1 SGDLS, CDR2 YYNGEE. V was cut by 5 bases and J by 3 bases, with 11 bases left in between. CDR3 DNA sequence: TGTGCCAGCAGTCGGGCGGAGTACTATGGCTACACCTTC. Amino acid sequence: CASSRAEYYGYTF. Filled out from reference TRBV9 and TRBJ1-2, the complete variable domain reads DSGVTQTPKHLITATGQRVTLRCSPRSGDLSVYWYQQSLDQGLQFLIQYYNGEERAKGNILERFSAQQFPDLHSELNLSSLELGDSALYFCASSRAEYYGYTFGSGTRLTVV.

V is TRBV20-1 and J is TRBJ2-7; perhaps TRBD1 as D (6 bases). The V gene lost 6 bases and the J gene lost 9 bases, with 30 bases spanning the gap. CDR1 DFQATT and CDR2 SNEGSKA come from the germline V gene (reference sequence). This CDR3 has 16 residues. Written as DNA, the CDR3 is TGCAGTGCCGAACCGCTACCCGACAGGACCCCTGGATGGCAGTACTTC. This translates into CSAEPLPDRTPGWQYF.

This chain links TRBV7-2 with TRBJ2-1, with no clear D. Per germline, CDR1 SGHTA and CDR2 FQGNSA. The CDR3 has 13 amino acids. The V gene lost 3 bases and the J gene lost 3 bases, with 6 bases spanning the gap. CDR3 in DNA: TGTGCCAGCAGCTTCGATGTCTACAATGAGCAGTTCTTC. Translated, it gives CASSFDVYNEQFF.

This clonotype was counted between two and nine times. The J gene is TRBJ2-5, the V gene TRBV11-2; 7 nucleotides agree with TRBD2. The CDR3 is 14 amino acids. Per germline, CDR1 SGHAT and CDR2 FQNNGV. Trimming removed 5 bases from V and 3 bases from J; junction bases left unmatched: 6. The DNA for the CDR3 is TGTGCCAGCAGCCGACTAGCAGTGAAAGAGACCCAGTACTTC. The encoded protein is CASSRLAVKETQYF.

This chain joins TRBV7-3 and TRBJ2-3; TRBD1 is a possible D gene (6 bases). CDR3 length equals 12 residues. V lost 5 bases, J lost 8 bases, and 11 bases lay in between. Germline V CDR1 and CDR2: SGHTA, FQGTGA. CDR3 sequence (DNA): TGTGCCAGCAGCGCGGACAGAACTACGCAGTATTTT. This codes for CASSADRTTQYF.

This clonotype has more than one count but fewer than ten. The V gene is TRBV28, the J gene TRBJ2-5; 9 bases fit TRBD1. The CDR3 sequence is 15 residues long. The germline CDR1 and CDR2 sequences are MDHEN and SYDVKM. The junction had 7 bases not matched to a gene; V was cut back by 6 bases and J by 2 bases. In DNA, the CDR3 is TGTGCCAGCAGACCTCCCGGGACAGGGCAAGAGACCCAGTACTTC. Protein sequence: CASRPPGTGQETQYF.

This clonotype occurred a few times. This chain joins TRBV5-6 and TRBJ2-1; 10 bases map to TRBD2. Looked up from germline, CDR1 is SGHDT and CDR2 is YYEEEE. Trimming cost V 5 bases and J 5 bases; bases outside gene matches: 4. CDR3 size: 14 residues. CDR3 amino acids: CASRLAGVNNEQFF. CDR3 coding DNA: TGTGCCAGCAGGCTAGCGGGGGTAAACAATGAGCAGTTCTTC.

The chain couples TRBV27 to TRBJ2-3; the match to TRBD2 covers 9 bases. The CDR3 extends over 15 amino acids. V lost 0 bases and J lost 7; bases outside the gene matches: 5. Germline assignment: CDR1 MNHEY and CDR2 SMNVEV (reference sequence). The CDR3 DNA reads TGTGCCAGCAGTTTATCGACTAGCGGTCGGCATACGCAGTATTTT. Translated, it gives CASSLSTSGRHTQYF.

The table lists this clonotype with a few counts. V and J are TRBV20-1 and TRBJ2-1; D is perhaps TRBD2 (6 bases). The CDR3 consists of 14 residues. From germline, CDR1 is DFQATT and CDR2 SNEGSKA (reference sequence). Deletions cut 0 bases from V and 7 bases from J, with 13 bases between. The CDR3 is CSARDHSSENEQFF. CDR3 nucleotides: TGCAGTGCTAGAGATCATTCTAGCGAGAATGAGCAGTTCTTC.

This clonotype was counted only a few times. Here the CDR3 reads CASSLALRASGGLYEQYF. The DNA of the CDR3 is TGTGCCAGCAGCTTAGCGCTACGGGCTAGCGGGGGTCTCTACGAGCAGTACTTC. The chain has TRBV7-2 and TRBJ2-7, with 10 positions matching TRBD2. Germline assignment: CDR1 SGHTA and CDR2 FQGNSA. V shed 0 bases, J shed 3 bases, and the junction held 11 bases outside the gene matches. CDR3 length equals 18 residues. Using reference TRBV7-2 and TRBJ2-7 for the parts outside the CDR3, the full variable domain is GAGVSQSPSNKVTEKGKDVELRCDPISGHTALYWYRQSLGQGLEFLIYFQGNSAPDKSGLPSDRFSAERTGGSVSTLTIQRTQQEDSAVYLCASSLALRASGGLYEQYFGPGTRLTVT.